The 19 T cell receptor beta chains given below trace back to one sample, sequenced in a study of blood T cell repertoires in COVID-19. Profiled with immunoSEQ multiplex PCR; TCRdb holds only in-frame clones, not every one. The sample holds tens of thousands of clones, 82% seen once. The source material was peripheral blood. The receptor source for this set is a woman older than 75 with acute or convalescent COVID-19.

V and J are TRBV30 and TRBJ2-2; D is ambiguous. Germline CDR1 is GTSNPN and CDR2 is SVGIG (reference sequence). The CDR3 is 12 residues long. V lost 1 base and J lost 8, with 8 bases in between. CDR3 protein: CAWSGLSGELFF. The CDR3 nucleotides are TGTGCCTGGAGTGGTCTCTCGGGGGAGCTGTTTTTT.

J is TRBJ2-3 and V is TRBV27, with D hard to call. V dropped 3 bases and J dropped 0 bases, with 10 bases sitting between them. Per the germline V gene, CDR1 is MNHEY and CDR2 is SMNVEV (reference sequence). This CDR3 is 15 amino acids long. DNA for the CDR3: TGTGCCAGCAGTTTGGGCAGCCTTAGCACAGATACGCAGTATTTT. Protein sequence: CASSLGSLSTDTQYF.

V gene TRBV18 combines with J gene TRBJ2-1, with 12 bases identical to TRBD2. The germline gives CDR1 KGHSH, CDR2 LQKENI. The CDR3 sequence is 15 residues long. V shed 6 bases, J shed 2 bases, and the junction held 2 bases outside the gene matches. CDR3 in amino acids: CASSSSGRAYNEQFF. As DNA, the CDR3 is TGTGCCAGCTCGTCTAGCGGGAGGGCCTACAATGAGCAGTTCTTC.

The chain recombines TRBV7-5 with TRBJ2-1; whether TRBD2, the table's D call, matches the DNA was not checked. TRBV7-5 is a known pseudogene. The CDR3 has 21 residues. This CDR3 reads CVRSLEIMREGRHVSYNEQFF. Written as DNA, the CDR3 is TGTGTCAGAAGCTTAGAAATCATGCGGGAGGGCCGCCACGTCTCCTACAATGAGCAGTTCTTC.

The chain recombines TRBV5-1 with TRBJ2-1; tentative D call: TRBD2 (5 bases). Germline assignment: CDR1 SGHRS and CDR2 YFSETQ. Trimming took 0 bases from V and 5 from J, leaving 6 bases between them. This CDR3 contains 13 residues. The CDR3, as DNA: TGCGCCAGCAGCTTGGAGGGAGACAATGAGCAGTTCTTC. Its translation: CASSLEGDNEQFF.

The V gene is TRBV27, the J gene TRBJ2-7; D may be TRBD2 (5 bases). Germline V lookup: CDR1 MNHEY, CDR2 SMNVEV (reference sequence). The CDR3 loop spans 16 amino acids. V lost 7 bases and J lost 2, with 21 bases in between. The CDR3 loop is CASTSVRAGFTYEQYF. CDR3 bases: TGTGCCAGCACTTCCGTCCGGGCGGGCTTTACCTACGAGCAGTACTTC.

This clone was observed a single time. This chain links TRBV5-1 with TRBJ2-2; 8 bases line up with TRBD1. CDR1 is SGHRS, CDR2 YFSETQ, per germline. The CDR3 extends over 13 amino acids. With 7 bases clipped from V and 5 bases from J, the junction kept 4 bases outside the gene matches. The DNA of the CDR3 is TGCGCCAGCCAGGGGGCTGTAACCGGGGAGCTGTTTTTT. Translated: CASQGAVTGELFF.

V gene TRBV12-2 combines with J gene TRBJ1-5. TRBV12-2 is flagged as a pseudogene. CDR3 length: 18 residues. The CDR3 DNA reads TGTGCAAGTCGCCCCTGGGGGGGGCTTGCCTATAGCAATCAGCCCCAGCATTTT. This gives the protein CASRPWGGLAYSNQPQHF.

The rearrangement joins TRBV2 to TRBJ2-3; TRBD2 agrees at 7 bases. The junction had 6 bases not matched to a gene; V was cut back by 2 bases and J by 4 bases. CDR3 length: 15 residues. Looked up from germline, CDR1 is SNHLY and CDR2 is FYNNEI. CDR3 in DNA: TGTGCCAGCAGTGAACTCGCGGGAGTCCCAGATACGCAGTATTTT. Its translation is CASSELAGVPDTQYF.

This CDR3 is CASSWDRVYEQYF. For the CDR3, the DNA is TGTGCCAGCAGTTGGGACAGGGTCTACGAGCAGTACTTC. This chain connects TRBV6-6 to TRBJ2-7, with TRBD1 identical over 9 bases. Germline V gene data show CDR1 as MNHNY and CDR2 as SVGAGI (reference sequence). V lost 4 bases to trimming and J lost 3 bases; unmatched junction nucleotides: 1. The CDR3 is 13 amino acids.

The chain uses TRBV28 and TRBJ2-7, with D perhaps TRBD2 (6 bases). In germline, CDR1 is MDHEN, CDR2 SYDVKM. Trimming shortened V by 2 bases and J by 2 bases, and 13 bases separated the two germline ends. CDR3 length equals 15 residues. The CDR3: CASSLLARSTYEQYF. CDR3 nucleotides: TGTGCCAGCAGTTTACTAGCGAGATCAACCTACGAGCAGTACTTC.

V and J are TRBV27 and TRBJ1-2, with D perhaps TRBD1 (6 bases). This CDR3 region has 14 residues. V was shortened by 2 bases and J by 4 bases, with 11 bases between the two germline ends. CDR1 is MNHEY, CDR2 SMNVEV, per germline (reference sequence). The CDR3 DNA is TGTGCCAGCAGTTTAAACAGGGCCAGCTATGGCTACACCTTC. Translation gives CASSLNRASYGYTF.

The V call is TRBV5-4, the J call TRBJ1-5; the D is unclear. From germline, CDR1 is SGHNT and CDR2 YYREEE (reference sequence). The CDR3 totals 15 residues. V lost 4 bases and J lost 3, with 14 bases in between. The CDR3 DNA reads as TGTGCCAGCAGCCCAGCAGCAGGAATCAATCAGCCCCAGCATTTT. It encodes CASSPAAGINQPQHF.

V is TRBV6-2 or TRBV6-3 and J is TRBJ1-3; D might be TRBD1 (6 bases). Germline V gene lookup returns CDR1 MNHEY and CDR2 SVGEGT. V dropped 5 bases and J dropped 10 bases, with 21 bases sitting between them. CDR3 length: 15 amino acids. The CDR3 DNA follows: TGTGCCAGCAGTGACCCCGGGACACCTATAAGTACCATATATTTT. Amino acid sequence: CASSDPGTPISTIYF.

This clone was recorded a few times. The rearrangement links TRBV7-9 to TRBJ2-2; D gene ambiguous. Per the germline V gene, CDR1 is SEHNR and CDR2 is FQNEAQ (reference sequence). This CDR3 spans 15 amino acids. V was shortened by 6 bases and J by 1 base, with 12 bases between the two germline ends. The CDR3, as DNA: TGTGCCAGCAGTACGGCGGCTATGAACACCGGGGAGCTGTTTTTT. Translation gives CASSTAAMNTGELFF.

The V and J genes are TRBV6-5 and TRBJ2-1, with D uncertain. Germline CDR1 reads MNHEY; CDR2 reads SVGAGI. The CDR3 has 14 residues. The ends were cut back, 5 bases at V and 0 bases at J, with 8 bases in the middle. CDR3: CASSPTSSYNEQFF. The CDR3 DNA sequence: TGTGCCAGCAGTCCCACCAGCTCCTACAATGAGCAGTTCTTC.

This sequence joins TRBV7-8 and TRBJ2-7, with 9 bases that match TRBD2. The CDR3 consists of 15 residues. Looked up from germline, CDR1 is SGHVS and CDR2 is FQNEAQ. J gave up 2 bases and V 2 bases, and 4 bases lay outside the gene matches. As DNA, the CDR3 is TGTGCCAGCAGCTTACAGTCTAGCGGGGCCTACGAGCAGTACTTC. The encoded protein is CASSLQSSGAYEQYF.

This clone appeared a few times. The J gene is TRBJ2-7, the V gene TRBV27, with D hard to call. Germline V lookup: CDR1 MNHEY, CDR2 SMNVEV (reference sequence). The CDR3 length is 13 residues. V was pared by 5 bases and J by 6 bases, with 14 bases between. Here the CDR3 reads CASSHRRLGEQYF. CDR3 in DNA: TGTGCCAGCAGTCACAGACGCCTGGGCGAGCAGTACTTC.

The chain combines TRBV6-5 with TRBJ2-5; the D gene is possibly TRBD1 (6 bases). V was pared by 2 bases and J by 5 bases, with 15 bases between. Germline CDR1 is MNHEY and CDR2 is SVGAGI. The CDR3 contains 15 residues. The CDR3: CASSYAPTGMETQYF. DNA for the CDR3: TGTGCCAGCAGTTACGCTCCTACAGGGATGGAGACCCAGTACTTC.